This T cell receptor beta chain was retrieved from a study of blood T cell repertoires in COVID-19. Original processing methods: Using reference gene primer amplification, nucleated cell counts were estimated. The repertoire was sequenced with immunoSEQ multiplex PCR; TCRdb's copy has only in-frame clones and lacks some. Clone size and the V and J calls come from that table; the DNA yielded D and trimming. The profile shows approximately 300,000 clones, more than 70% of them singletons. V lost 0 bases and J lost 6, with 8 bases in between. CDR3 length: 13 amino acids. CDR1 is MNHEY, CDR2 SVGEGT, per germline.

The rearrangement uses TRBV6-2 or TRBV6-3 and TRBJ1-2; no definite D call. The TCR sequence derives from a man between 18 and 29 years old who had recovered from COVID-19. Sample: peripheral blood. CDR3 in amino acids: CASSYSRMDGYTF. The CDR3 DNA follows: TGTGCCAGCAGTTACTCGAGGATGGATGGCTACACCTTC.